The TCR beta chain described here comes from a study of blood T cell repertoires in COVID-19. Study details: Some COVID-19 samples were acute and others convalescent; all came from the United States, Italy and Spain.

The authors' processing: Amplifying reference gene primers gave estimates of nucleated cell counts. Profiling relied on immunoSEQ multiplex PCR, and the TCRdb table lists in-frame clones only, not all of them. V and J calls plus clone size are reproduced from that table; the DNA served to infer D and trimming. This sample has roughly 260,000 clones, with less than 90% found just once. V lost 0 bases to trimming and J lost 0 bases, with 8 bases between them. The CDR3 covers 15 residues. Germline V gene data show CDR1 as WSHSY and CDR2 as SAAADI. The source material was peripheral blood. The sequence was obtained from a man in his fifties or sixties who had recovered from COVID-19. The chain has TRBV10-2 and TRBJ1-1, with D hard to call. This CDR3 reads CASSESPGLNTEAFF. CDR3 nucleotides: TGCGCCAGCAGTGAGTCCCCGGGATTGAACACTGAAGCTTTCTTT.